This is a list of T cell receptor beta chains from one sample in a study of blood T cell repertoires in COVID-19. The table came from immunoSEQ multiplex PCR; TCRdb's copy has only in-frame clones and leaves some out. The sample comprises 150,000 to 200,000 clones, roughly 90% of which are singletons, and around 7% rests with the top ten. Sequencing was done on a sample of PBMCs or T cells enriched from blood (not recorded which). The receptors were sampled from a woman aged 45-59 years who had recovered from COVID-19. Both conserved end residues are part of each CDR3. Fields, in order: D gene, J gene, clone size, V gene, CDR3 DNA, CDR3 protein. A D gene is named only where the DNA matches it firmly. Not every row has a clone size; where given, it reads once, few, many or a size class.

d_gene: .
j_gene: TRBJ1-5
abundance: .
v_gene: TRBV28
CDR3nt: TGTGCCAGCAGTGCGGGCAATCAGCCCCAGCATTTT
CDR3aa: CASSAGNQPQHF

d_gene: .
j_gene: TRBJ1-1
abundance: .
v_gene: TRBV2
CDR3nt: TGTGCCAGCAGTGCTAGGGGGTCTGAAGCTTTCTTT
CDR3aa: CASSARGSEAFF

d_gene: TRBD1
j_gene: TRBJ1-1
abundance: .
v_gene: TRBV19
CDR3nt: TGTGCCAGTAGTATAGGGGGGACAGGGATCCCCTCTGAAGCTTTCTTT
CDR3aa: CASSIGGTGIPSEAFF

d_gene: TRBD1
j_gene: TRBJ2-5
abundance: .
v_gene: TRBV6-6
CDR3nt: TGTGCCAGCAGTCCTACCGTGGGAGGACGGGGGACAGGGGGCGGCGAGACCCAGTACTTC
CDR3aa: CASSPTVGGRGTGGGETQYF

d_gene: .
j_gene: TRBJ1-1
abundance: .
v_gene: TRBV7-3
CDR3nt: TGTGCCAGCAGCTTAAGGACAGCCATGAACACTGAAGCTTTCTTT
CDR3aa: CASSLRTAMNTEAFF

d_gene: TRBD1
j_gene: TRBJ1-2
abundance: .
v_gene: TRBV7-8
CDR3nt: TGTGCCAGCAGCTTAGGGGGGGACAGGGGGCGTTATGGCTACACCTTC
CDR3aa: CASSLGGDRGRYGYTF

d_gene: .
j_gene: TRBJ1-5
abundance: .
v_gene: TRBV23-1
CDR3nt: TGCGCCAGCAGTCAATCGGGGGGGAGAGGTTATTGCAATCAGCCCCAGCATTTT
CDR3aa: CASSQSGGRGYCNQPQHF

d_gene: TRBD1
j_gene: TRBJ1-1
abundance: .
v_gene: TRBV4-2
CDR3nt: TGTGCCAGCAAGTTCGGGACAGGGGGTAGCACTGAAGCTTTCTTT
CDR3aa: CASKFGTGGSTEAFF

d_gene: .
j_gene: TRBJ1-1
abundance: .
v_gene: TRBV6-1
CDR3nt: TGTGCCAGCAGTGAAGTTGGGGGCGCGGACACTGAAGCTTTCTTT
CDR3aa: CASSEVGGADTEAFF

d_gene: TRBD1
j_gene: TRBJ2-7
abundance: .
v_gene: TRBV19
CDR3nt: TGTGCCAGTATCGGGACAGGGACAAGGGAGCAGTACTTC
CDR3aa: CASIGTGTREQYF

d_gene: .
j_gene: TRBJ2-1
abundance: .
v_gene: TRBV25-1
CDR3nt: TGTGCCAGCATGCTAGGGGGCTCCTACAATGAGCAGTTCTTC
CDR3aa: CASMLGGSYNEQFF

d_gene: TRBD2
j_gene: TRBJ2-3
abundance: .
v_gene: TRBV4-2
CDR3nt: TGTGCCAGCAGCCAAGAAGGGACTAGCGGGGGGTACACAGATACGCAGTATTTT
CDR3aa: CASSQEGTSGGYTDTQYF

d_gene: TRBD1
j_gene: TRBJ2-2
abundance: once
v_gene: TRBV25-1
CDR3nt: TGTGCCAGCAGAAAGACGACAGGGTGGAACACCGGGGAGCTGTTTTTT
CDR3aa: CASRKTTGWNTGELFF

d_gene: .
j_gene: TRBJ1-6
abundance: .
v_gene: TRBV19
CDR3nt: TGTGCCAGTCAGAGCGGGCGCACCTATAATTCACCCCTCCACTTT
CDR3aa: CASQSGRTYNSPLHF

d_gene: .
j_gene: TRBJ2-2
abundance: .
v_gene: TRBV29-1
CDR3nt: TGCAGCGTGGCCACCCCACAGGGAATAGTGCGTGGGGAGCTGTTTTTT
CDR3aa: CSVATPQGIVRGELFF

d_gene: .
j_gene: TRBJ1-2
abundance: .
v_gene: TRBV2
CDR3nt: TGTGCCAGCAGGTCCGACACCGGTGGCTACACCTTC
CDR3aa: CASRSDTGGYTF

d_gene: TRBD1
j_gene: TRBJ2-7
abundance: .
v_gene: TRBV4-1
CDR3nt: TGCGCCAGCAGCCCACGGACCGGGACAGACCCCTACGAGCAGTACTTC
CDR3aa: CASSPRTGTDPYEQYF

d_gene: TRBD1
j_gene: TRBJ2-2
abundance: .
v_gene: TRBV4-3
CDR3nt: TGCGCCAGCAGGGGGACAGCCAACACCGGGGAGCTGTTTTTT
CDR3aa: CASRGTANTGELFF

d_gene: .
j_gene: TRBJ2-7
abundance: .
v_gene: TRBV5-1
CDR3nt: TGCGCCAGCAGCTCAGGGGGGACAAGGCACTACGAGCAGTACTTC
CDR3aa: CASSSGGTRHYEQYF

d_gene: TRBD1
j_gene: TRBJ2-2
abundance: .
v_gene: TRBV5-5
CDR3nt: TGTGCCAGCAGCTCCCTACCCGACAGGGGGGCCGGGGAGCTGTTTTTT
CDR3aa: CASSSLPDRGAGELFF

d_gene: .
j_gene: TRBJ2-6
abundance: .
v_gene: TRBV4-2
CDR3nt: TGTGCCAGCAGCCAAGGGGAACTCAAAGGGGACTCTGGGGCCAACGTCCTGACTTTC
CDR3aa: CASSQGELKGDSGANVLTF

d_gene: TRBD1
j_gene: TRBJ2-1
abundance: .
v_gene: TRBV27
CDR3nt: TGTGCCAGCACCTCTCACCGGGACAGCTCTAATGAGCAGTTCTTC
CDR3aa: CASTSHRDSSNEQFF

d_gene: .
j_gene: TRBJ2-3
abundance: once
v_gene: TRBV12-5
CDR3nt: TGTGCTAGTGGTTTGGCCCTTACTGGACTAATTACAGATACGCAGTATTTT
CDR3aa: CASGLALTGLITDTQYF

d_gene: .
j_gene: TRBJ1-2
abundance: .
v_gene: TRBV24-1
CDR3nt: TGTGCCACCAGTGGAGAGTATGGCTACACCTTC
CDR3aa: CATSGEYGYTF

d_gene: .
j_gene: TRBJ1-2
abundance: .
v_gene: TRBV30
CDR3nt: TGTGCCTGGACGCTACAGGGAGTGATGAATTTTGGCTACACCTTC
CDR3aa: CAWTLQGVMNFGYTF

d_gene: TRBD1
j_gene: TRBJ1-5
abundance: .
v_gene: TRBV6-6
CDR3nt: TGTGCCGCGAAGGGACAGGGGTTCGATCAGCCCCAGCATTTT
CDR3aa: CAAKGQGFDQPQHF

d_gene: .
j_gene: TRBJ2-5
abundance: once
v_gene: TRBV7-3
CDR3nt: TGTGCCAGCAGCAAAGACAGGACACAAGAGACCCAGTACTTC
CDR3aa: CASSKDRTQETQYF

d_gene: .
j_gene: TRBJ1-1
abundance: .
v_gene: TRBV29-1
CDR3nt: TGCAGCGTTGCACGCGACACTGAAGCTTTCTTT
CDR3aa: CSVARDTEAFF

d_gene: .
j_gene: TRBJ1-5
abundance: few
v_gene: TRBV29-1
CDR3nt: TGCAGCGTTCAAGCACAGGCGGATCAGCCCCAGCATTTT
CDR3aa: CSVQAQADQPQHF

d_gene: .
j_gene: TRBJ2-7
abundance: .
v_gene: TRBV7-3
CDR3nt: TGTGCCAGCAGCTTGACGGGGGCAGCGGGATCCTACGAGCAGTACTTC
CDR3aa: CASSLTGAAGSYEQYF

d_gene: TRBD2
j_gene: TRBJ2-7
abundance: .
v_gene: TRBV9
CDR3nt: TGTGCCAGCAGCTCCGGGACTAGCGGGGTTGGCGAGCAGTACTTC
CDR3aa: CASSSGTSGVGEQYF

d_gene: TRBD1
j_gene: TRBJ2-2
abundance: .
v_gene: TRBV7-8
CDR3nt: TGTGCCAGCAGCTTGGTACGAGAGACAGGGTCCACCGGGGAGCTGTTTTTT
CDR3aa: CASSLVRETGSTGELFF

d_gene: TRBD1
j_gene: TRBJ2-7
abundance: .
v_gene: TRBV9
CDR3nt: TGTGCCAGCAGCTCCCGGGACAGGACCTACGAGCAGTACTTC
CDR3aa: CASSSRDRTYEQYF

d_gene: .
j_gene: TRBJ1-4
abundance: .
v_gene: TRBV30
CDR3nt: TGTGCCTGGACCCAAGGGGGGGGAAAACTGTTTTTT
CDR3aa: CAWTQGGGKLFF

d_gene: TRBD1
j_gene: TRBJ1-2
abundance: .
v_gene: TRBV7-2
CDR3nt: TGTGCCAGCAGCTCAACAGGGGGCAACTATGGCTACACCTTC
CDR3aa: CASSSTGGNYGYTF

d_gene: TRBD1
j_gene: TRBJ1-1
abundance: .
v_gene: TRBV5-5
CDR3nt: TGTGCCAGCAGCTGGACAGGGGGCCCGAACACTGAAGCTTTCTTT
CDR3aa: CASSWTGGPNTEAFF

d_gene: .
j_gene: TRBJ1-6
abundance: .
v_gene: TRBV30
CDR3nt: TGTGCCTGGAGTGGGACCCCAGGGAAACGCTCACCCCTCCACTTT
CDR3aa: CAWSGTPGKRSPLHF

d_gene: .
j_gene: TRBJ1-2
abundance: once
v_gene: TRBV7-2
CDR3nt: TGTGCCAGCAGCCGCTCCAGGGTTTGGGGCTACACCTTC
CDR3aa: CASSRSRVWGYTF

d_gene: TRBD2
j_gene: TRBJ2-2
abundance: .
v_gene: TRBV3-1/TRBV3-2
CDR3nt: TGTGCCAGCAGCCTAGCGGGGGGGCCGCGGAACACCGGGGAGCTGTTTTTT
CDR3aa: CASSLAGGPRNTGELFF

d_gene: .
j_gene: TRBJ2-5
abundance: .
v_gene: TRBV3-1/TRBV3-2
CDR3nt: TGTGCCAGCAGCCAAGATTGGGCCGCGGAGACCCAGTACTTC
CDR3aa: CASSQDWAAETQYF

d_gene: .
j_gene: TRBJ1-1
abundance: .
v_gene: TRBV27
CDR3nt: TGTGCCAGCAGTCTTGGACAGCCGAACACTGAAGCTTTCTTT
CDR3aa: CASSLGQPNTEAFF

d_gene: TRBD1
j_gene: TRBJ2-3
abundance: .
v_gene: TRBV5-4
CDR3nt: TGTGCCAGCAGCTTGGGGACAGGGGGCCGGGCAGATACGCAGTATTTT
CDR3aa: CASSLGTGGRADTQYF

d_gene: TRBD1
j_gene: TRBJ1-5
abundance: .
v_gene: TRBV5-6
CDR3nt: TGTGCCAGCAGCTTGTGGGGCGGGACAGTCAATCAGCCCCAGCATTTT
CDR3aa: CASSLWGGTVNQPQHF

d_gene: .
j_gene: TRBJ2-7
abundance: .
v_gene: TRBV4-3
CDR3nt: TGCGCCAGCAGCGCAGACACCCTCTCCTACGAGCAGTACTTC
CDR3aa: CASSADTLSYEQYF

d_gene: .
j_gene: TRBJ2-1
abundance: .
v_gene: TRBV27
CDR3nt: TGTGCCAGCAGTTCACTTACTAGGACGGGGAATGAGCAGTTCTTC
CDR3aa: CASSSLTRTGNEQFF

d_gene: .
j_gene: TRBJ2-7
abundance: .
v_gene: TRBV6-5
CDR3nt: TGTGCCAGCAGTTATCTCGACAAGGCCCACGAGCAGTACTTC
CDR3aa: CASSYLDKAHEQYF

d_gene: .
j_gene: TRBJ1-5
abundance: .
v_gene: TRBV19
CDR3nt: TGTGCCAGTAGAATACAGGGTAACAATCAGCCCCAGCATTTT
CDR3aa: CASRIQGNNQPQHF

d_gene: TRBD1
j_gene: TRBJ1-2
abundance: .
v_gene: TRBV6-6
CDR3nt: TGTGCCAGTTTAGTGACAGGGAGTGACGGCTATGGCTACACCTTC
CDR3aa: CASLVTGSDGYGYTF

d_gene: .
j_gene: TRBJ2-7
abundance: once
v_gene: TRBV29-1
CDR3nt: TGCAGCGTTCGGTTTCTCTCCTACGAGCAGTACTTC
CDR3aa: CSVRFLSYEQYF

d_gene: .
j_gene: TRBJ2-7
abundance: .
v_gene: TRBV27
CDR3nt: TGTGCCAGCAGTCCACAGGGTTCGTACGAGCAGTACTTC
CDR3aa: CASSPQGSYEQYF

d_gene: .
j_gene: TRBJ2-7
abundance: .
v_gene: TRBV6-2/TRBV6-3
CDR3nt: TGTGCCAGCAGTTTCCAACTCTGGAGCTCCTACGAGCAGTACTTC
CDR3aa: CASSFQLWSSYEQYF

d_gene: .
j_gene: TRBJ1-1
abundance: .
v_gene: TRBV30
CDR3nt: TGTGCCTGGAGTGTACGGGGAGGTACCAGGGTCACTGAAGCTTTCTTT
CDR3aa: CAWSVRGGTRVTEAFF

d_gene: .
j_gene: TRBJ1-6
abundance: once
v_gene: TRBV21-1
CDR3nt: TGTGCCAGCAGCAAACAGGGTGGTCGTTCACCCCTCCACTTT
CDR3aa: CASSKQGGRSPLHF

d_gene: .
j_gene: TRBJ2-2
abundance: .
v_gene: TRBV5-6
CDR3nt: TGTGCCAGCAGCTTGGCTGGAAGCGGAAGGGAGCTGTTTTTT
CDR3aa: CASSLAGSGRELFF

d_gene: TRBD2
j_gene: TRBJ2-5
abundance: .
v_gene: TRBV3-1/TRBV3-2
CDR3nt: TGTGCCAGCAGCCAAGATAGGAGCGGGGGGAGTGAGACCCAGTACTTC
CDR3aa: CASSQDRSGGSETQYF

d_gene: .
j_gene: TRBJ1-1
abundance: once
v_gene: TRBV11-1
CDR3nt: TGTGCCAGCAGCTTAGGAGGGAGGATAAACACTGGGGCTTTCTTT
CDR3aa: CASSLGGRINTGAFF